These 26 T cell receptor beta chains were sequenced from one sample in a study of CD8 T cells in ankylosing spondylitis. TCRdb processed the 5' RACE reads anew with MiXCR; each CDR3 protein has one entry. The sample shows under 250,000 distinct CDR3 sequences, 30% to 35% of them seen only once. The sequenced sample consisted of blood, either unsorted or a sorted T cell fraction (not recorded which). The receptors stem from a male donor with ankylosing spondylitis or in good health (not recorded which).

This clonotype was counted between two and nine times. The genes are TRBV12-3 or TRBV12-4 and TRBJ2-1; D is tentatively TRBD1 or TRBD2 (6 bases each). The CDR3 contains 12 residues. The germline V and J ends were trimmed by 6 bases and 12 bases, with 15 bases remaining between them. The CDR3 sequence: CASSPGALGQFF. CDR3 coding DNA: TGTGCCAGCAGCCCGGGGGCCCTAGGGCAGTTCTTC.

V usage is TRBV12-3 or TRBV12-4 and J usage is TRBJ1-5, with D possibly matching TRBD1 (6 bases). This CDR3 comprises 14 residues. V was cut by 5 bases and J by 9 bases, with 17 bases left in between. In DNA, the CDR3 is TGTGCCAGCAGTCAGAGACAGGCCTTCGGGCCCCAGCATTTT. Encoded protein: CASSQRQAFGPQHF.

The genes are TRBV7-9 and TRBJ2-7, with 7 bases fitting TRBD1. The CDR3 is 13 residues long. The V gene's germline CDR1 is SEHNR and CDR2 FQNEAQ (reference sequence). V lost 5 bases and J lost 11; bases outside the gene matches: 12. CDR3 loop: CASSETSQGVEYF. CDR3 bases: TGTGCCAGCAGCGAAACCTCCCAGGGGGTCGAGTACTTC.

This clonotype has only a few counts. The V and J genes are TRBV6-1 and TRBJ1-2, with unresolved D. The CDR3 loop spans 14 amino acids. CDR1 MNHNS and CDR2 SASEGT come from the germline V gene. Trimming stripped 5 bases from V and 4 bases from J, with 14 bases between. This CDR3 reads CASSPGGLPYGYTF. The CDR3 bases are TGTGCCAGCAGTCCTGGTGGTCTCCCCTATGGCTACACCTTC.

This rearrangement joins TRBV7-9 to TRBJ2-2; D is unclear. The CDR3 spans 13 residues. With 7 bases removed from V and 1 base from J, the gap between germline ends came to 7 bases. The germline CDR1 and CDR2 sequences are SEHNR and FQNEAQ (reference sequence). In nucleotides, the CDR3 is TGTGCCAGCAACCCTAGGAACACCGGGGAGCTGTTTTTT. As protein: CASNPRNTGELFF.

V usage is TRBV7-3 and J usage is TRBJ2-5; D possibly corresponds to TRBD2 (7 bases). V lost 2 bases to trimming and J lost 5 bases, with 18 bases between them. CDR3 length: 16 residues. The V gene's germline CDR1 is SGHTA and CDR2 FQGTGA. CDR3 in DNA: TGTGCCAGCAGCTTAGCAGTGCGGGGGCTGGGGGAGACCCAGTACTTC. This translates into CASSLAVRGLGETQYF.

The chain carries TRBV7-9 and TRBJ2-7, with D possibly matching TRBD1 (6 bases). V was trimmed by 3 bases and J by 4 bases, leaving 10 bases between them. The V gene's germline CDR1 is SEHNR and CDR2 FQNEAQ (reference sequence). The CDR3 has 13 amino acids. The CDR3 loop reads CASSFNREYEQYF. The CDR3 region has the DNA TGTGCCAGCAGCTTCAACAGGGAGTACGAGCAGTACTTC.

This clonotype was counted a few times. CDR3 sequence reads: CASSLSGGGQETQYF. In nucleotides, the CDR3 is TGTGCCAGCAGTTTATCGGGAGGGGGCCAAGAGACCCAGTACTTC. The chain links TRBV28 to TRBJ2-5, with 8 bases fitting TRBD2. Germline V gives CDR1 MDHEN, CDR2 SYDVKM. The trim removed 1 base at V and 1 base at J, leaving 2 bases unmatched. The CDR3 covers 15 residues. The whole variable domain, filled in from reference TRBV28 and TRBJ2-5, reads DVKVTQSSRYLVKRTGEKVFLECVQDMDHENMFWYRQDPGLGLRLIYFSYDVKMKEKGDIPEGYSVSREKKERFSLILESASTNQTSMYLCASSLSGGGQETQYFGPGTRLLVL.

This clonotype was recorded a few times. The rearrangement joins TRBV20-1 to TRBJ1-4; the D is unclear. CDR3 length: 12 residues. The V end was cut by 1 base, the J end by 10 bases, with 10 bases between. The germline gives CDR1 DFQATT, CDR2 SNEGSKA (reference sequence). The CDR3 region is CSARVRSGKLFF. The CDR3 DNA follows: TGCAGTGCTAGAGTAAGGTCCGGAAAACTGTTTTTT.

The chain recombines TRBV5-6 with TRBJ2-7; TRBD1 matches 10 bases. The V gene end was trimmed by 4 bases and the J gene end by 5 bases; junction bases not matched to a gene: 6. Germline loops: CDR1 SGHDT, CDR2 YYEEEE. The CDR3 is made up of 14 amino acids. For the CDR3, the DNA is TGTGCCAGCAGCCTGACAGGGGGCCGAGACGAGCAGTACTTC. Protein sequence: CASSLTGGRDEQYF.

The V gene is TRBV12-3 or TRBV12-4, the J gene TRBJ2-7; tentatively, D is TRBD1 (5 bases). V lost 4 bases and J 0 bases, leaving 13 bases between the germline ends. This CDR3 contains 15 residues. CDR3 residues: CASSSTAGYSYEQYF. Written as DNA, the CDR3 is TGTGCCAGCAGTTCGACCGCAGGGTACTCCTACGAGCAGTACTTC.

Comments on this clonotype: Its ends do not fully match the called genes, so a read error is possible. This chain connects TRBV12-3 or TRBV12-4 to TRBJ2-2, with D hard to call. This CDR3 has 13 amino acids. CDR3 nucleotides: TGTGCCGGCAGTTCCTATAAGTCCGGGGAGCTGTTTTTT. The encoded protein is CAGSSYKSGELFF.

This clonotype was seen once. The conserved final phenylalanine or tryptophan is absent from the CDR3, which likely points to a read error. This rearrangement joins TRBV7-2 to TRBJ1-2, with a weak D call TRBD1 (5 bases). The CDR3 extends over 13 amino acids. The V gene lost 3 bases and the J gene lost 6 bases, with 11 bases spanning the gap. Per germline, CDR1 SGHTA and CDR2 FQGNSA. CDR3 sequence: CASSFSSRDGYTL. The CDR3 nucleotides read TGTGCCAGCAGCTTTTCTTCCAGGGATGGCTACACCCTC.

This chain's CDR3 is CASSLVVGFGANVLTF. The CDR3, as DNA: TGTGCCAGCAGCTTAGTGGTGGGGTTCGGGGCCAACGTCCTGACTTTC. This rearrangement joins TRBV7-9 to TRBJ2-6; the D is unclear. The CDR3 loop spans 16 amino acids. V dropped 1 base and J dropped 4 bases, with 11 bases sitting between them. Germline V gene lookup returns CDR1 SEHNR and CDR2 FQNEAQ (reference sequence).

The chain joins TRBV20-1 to TRBJ2-1, with D possibly TRBD2 on 6 matching bases. Between the trimmed V and J ends, which lost 6 bases and 9 bases, there was a span of 24 bases. The CDR3 is 15 residues long. Germline loops: CDR1 DFQATT, CDR2 SNEGSKA (reference sequence). The CDR3 DNA reads as TGCAGTGCCTGGGGGGTGGGGCCTGTTGGTAGTGAGCAGTTCTTC. The encoded protein is CSAWGVGPVGSEQFF.

The chain carries TRBV9 and TRBJ1-1, with a tentative D call TRBD1 (6 bases). The germline V and J ends were trimmed by 4 bases and 5 bases, with 15 bases remaining between them. CDR3 size: 14 residues. CDR1 SGDLS and CDR2 YYNGEE come from the germline V gene. This CDR3 is CASSLYGGATEAFF. The CDR3, as DNA: TGTGCCAGCAGCCTCTACGGGGGCGCGACTGAAGCTTTCTTT. The whole variable domain, filled in from reference TRBV9 and TRBJ1-1, reads DSGVTQTPKHLITATGQRVTLRCSPRSGDLSVYWYQQSLDQGLQFLIQYYNGEERAKGNILERFSAQQFPDLHSELNLSSLELGDSALYFCASSLYGGATEAFFGQGTRLTVV.

The genes are TRBV12-3 or TRBV12-4 and TRBJ1-4; the match to TRBD1 covers 11 bases. CDR3 size: 16 residues. Trimming cost V 3 bases and J 5 bases; bases outside gene matches: 5. DNA of the CDR3: TGTGCCAGCAGTTTGCTTGGGACAGGGGGGAATGAAAAACTGTTTTTT. Amino acids: CASSLLGTGGNEKLFF.

The CDR3 nucleotides are TGCAGCGTTGGTGCCAGGGCGAATGAAAAACTGTTTTTT. Its translation is CSVGARANEKLFF. This chain links TRBV29-1 with TRBJ1-4; the D gene is possibly TRBD1 (5 bases). The CDR3 consists of 13 residues. Trimming took 4 bases from V and 5 from J, leaving 11 bases between them. Germline CDR1 SQVTM, CDR2 ANQGSEA.

The chain links TRBV6-5 to TRBJ1-2; a possible D gene is TRBD1 (5 bases). In germline, CDR1 is MNHEY, CDR2 SVGAGI. The CDR3 runs to 11 residues. V dropped 4 bases and J dropped 7 bases, with 7 bases sitting between them. CDR3 amino acids: CASSSGPGYTF. The CDR3 nucleotides are TGTGCCAGCAGTTCGGGACCTGGCTACACCTTC.

This chain joins TRBV4-1 and TRBJ2-3; 14 positions agree with TRBD2. The length of the CDR3 is 18 residues. Per germline, CDR1 MGHRA and CDR2 YSYEKL. Losses at the gene ends were 4 bases for V and 1 base for J; bases not matched to a gene: 7. The CDR3 bases are TGCGCCAGCAGCCCGAGGACTAGCGGGGGGCGGGGCACAGATACGCAGTATTTT. Its translation is CASSPRTSGGRGTDTQYF.

A few counts support this clonotype. The chain is built from TRBV5-1 and TRBJ2-5; D remains ambiguous. Germline V lookup: CDR1 SGHRS, CDR2 YFSETQ. V was cut by 1 base and J by 6 bases, with 10 bases left in between. The CDR3 spans 13 residues. Here the CDR3 reads CASSLQFGQTQYF. Written as DNA, the CDR3 is TGCGCCAGCAGCTTGCAGTTTGGGCAGACCCAGTACTTC.

This chain connects TRBV12-3 or TRBV12-4 to TRBJ2-7, with unresolved D. The V end was cut by 4 bases, the J end by 2 bases, with 9 bases between. The CDR3 sequence is 13 residues long. The CDR3 reads CASSSRAPYEQYF. In DNA form, the CDR3 reads TGTGCCAGCAGTTCGCGAGCCCCCTACGAGCAGTACTTC.

There are a few counts of this clonotype. V usage is TRBV20-1 and J usage is TRBJ2-3; unclear D gene. Germline V lookup: CDR1 DFQATT, CDR2 SNEGSKA (reference sequence). V was clipped by 3 bases and J by 1 base, with 14 bases between them. This CDR3 is 15 amino acids long. CDR3 protein: CSARNRISGTDTQYF. CDR3 bases: TGCAGTGCTAGGAACCGTATCTCCGGCACAGATACGCAGTATTTT.

This clonotype was recorded at least ten times. In DNA, the CDR3 is TGTGCCAGCAGTTTAGTAGGGGAGCAGTACTTC. Its translation is CASSLVGEQYF. The rearrangement uses TRBV12-3 or TRBV12-4 and TRBJ2-7; D uncertain. The CDR3 is made up of 11 amino acids. V shed 1 base and J shed 7 bases, with 5 bases lying between them.

The chain links TRBV12-3 or TRBV12-4 to TRBJ1-1; the D is unclear. Trimming took 5 bases from V and 5 from J, leaving 9 bases between them. This CDR3 comprises 12 residues. CDR3 in amino acids: CASSRERTEAFF. The CDR3 bases are TGTGCCAGCAGTCGAGAGAGGACTGAAGCTTTCTTT.

V gene TRBV11-2 combines with J gene TRBJ2-3; possible D gene TRBD2, 6 bases. The CDR3 sequence is 15 residues long. With 1 base removed from V and 1 base from J, the gap between germline ends came to 9 bases. Germline V gene lookup returns CDR1 SGHAT and CDR2 FQNNGV. The CDR3 DNA reads TGTGCCAGCAGCTTAGGCGGGGACGGCACAGATACGCAGTATTTT. This translates into CASSLGGDGTDTQYF.